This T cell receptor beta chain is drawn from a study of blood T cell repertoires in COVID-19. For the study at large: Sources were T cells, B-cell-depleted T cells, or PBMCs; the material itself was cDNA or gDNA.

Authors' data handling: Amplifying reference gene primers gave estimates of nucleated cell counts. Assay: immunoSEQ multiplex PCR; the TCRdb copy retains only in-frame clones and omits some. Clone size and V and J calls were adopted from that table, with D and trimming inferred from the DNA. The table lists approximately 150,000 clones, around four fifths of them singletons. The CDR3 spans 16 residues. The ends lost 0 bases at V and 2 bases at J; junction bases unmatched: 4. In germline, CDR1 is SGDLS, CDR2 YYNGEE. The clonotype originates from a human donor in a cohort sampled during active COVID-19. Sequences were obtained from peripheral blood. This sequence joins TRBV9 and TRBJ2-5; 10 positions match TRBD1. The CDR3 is CASSVAVDRGQETQYF. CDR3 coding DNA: TGTGCCAGCAGCGTAGCTGTGGACAGGGGGCAAGAGACCCAGTACTTC.